The next 30 T cell receptor beta chains were all read from a single sample in a study of T cells expressing NK-cell markers. TCRdb processed the 5' RACE reads again and assigns one entry to each CDR3 protein, with no DNA. The listing records about 460,000 distinct CDR3 sequences. Sequencing input: blood T cells: a sorted CD56 or NKG2C T cell subset, CD4+ or CD8+ T cells, or bulk PBMC T cells (not recorded which). These receptors came from a woman between 50 and 59 years old in good health.

The chain has TRBV10-3 and TRBJ1-5. The CDR3 length is 19 residues. From germline, CDR1 is ENHRY and CDR2 SYGVKD. Here the CDR3 reads CAISESRQARVLGNQPQHF.

CDR3 residues: CASTPQDEQFF. V usage is TRBV12-3 or TRBV12-4 and J usage is TRBJ2-1; the TCRdb D gene call, TRBD1, has no DNA to confirm it. This CDR3 is 11 amino acids long.

The chain carries TRBV29-1 and TRBJ2-4. The CDR3 is 13 amino acids. Germline V gives CDR1 SQVTM, CDR2 ANQGSEA. CDR3 in amino acids: CSVKMAIENIQYF. Complete variable domain (other parts from reference TRBV29-1 and TRBJ2-4): SAVISQKPSRDICQRGTSLTIQCQVDSQVTMMFWYRQQPGQSLTLIATANQGSEATYESGFVIDKFPISRPNLTFSTLTVSNMSPEDSSIYLCSVKMAIENIQYFGAGTRLSVL.

The rearrangement links TRBV7-2 to TRBJ2-2; there is no DNA to check the TCRdb D call of TRBD2. The CDR3 consists of 14 residues. Per the germline V gene, CDR1 is SGHTA and CDR2 is FQGNSA. CDR3: CASALGGVTGELFF.

V usage is TRBV5-1 and J usage is TRBJ2-2; as DNA is missing, the TRBD1 call by TCRdb cannot be tested. CDR3 length equals 14 residues. Germline CDR1 SGHRS, CDR2 YFSETQ. The CDR3 sequence is CASSLRVNPGELFF.

The chain combines TRBV14 with TRBJ1-1; no DNA is available, so the TRBD1 call from TCRdb remains unchecked. Germline lookup yields CDR1 SGHDN and CDR2 FVKESK. The CDR3 extends over 14 amino acids. CDR3 in amino acids: CASSRMGQIRGAFF.

V usage is TRBV5-1 and J usage is TRBJ1-4; no DNA is available, so the TRBD1 call from TCRdb remains unchecked. There are 13 residues in the CDR3. Germline CDR1 SGHRS, CDR2 YFSETQ. The CDR3 sequence: CASRAGRGEKLFF.

This chain connects TRBV7-6 to TRBJ2-7. Germline V gene sequence: CDR1 SGHVS, CDR2 FNYEAQ. The CDR3 runs 15 residues. CDR3 protein: CASSLGSVPSYEQYF.

The J gene is TRBJ2-1, the V gene TRBV5-1; TCRdb designates TRBD2, a call that cannot be tested without DNA. Germline lookup yields CDR1 SGHRS and CDR2 YFSETQ. CDR3 length equals 19 residues. CDR3 region: CASSLRGLAGGQTYNEQFF.

This chain joins TRBV12-3 or TRBV12-4 and TRBJ1-5; without DNA, the TCRdb call of TRBD1 cannot be checked. The CDR3 is made up of 14 amino acids. Here the CDR3 reads CASSLGDRNQPQHF.

CDR3 region: CASSQDGFGNTIYF. The chain links TRBV4-1 to TRBJ1-3. The CDR3 has 14 residues. The germline V gene has CDR1 MGHRA and CDR2 YSYEKL.

The CDR3 is CASSHNLGGEQYF. The V gene is TRBV3-1, the J gene TRBJ2-7; the TRBD1 assignment by TCRdb is unverifiable without DNA. This CDR3 region has 13 residues. The V gene's germline CDR1 is LGHDT and CDR2 YNNKEL (reference sequence).

V is TRBV14 and J is TRBJ2-1; TCRdb calls TRBD2, which cannot be checked without DNA. The CDR3 spans 14 residues. The germline V gene has CDR1 SGHDN and CDR2 FVKESK. CDR3 loop: CASSQGGYYNEQFF. Complete variable domain (other parts from reference TRBV14 and TRBJ2-1): EAGVTQFPSHSVIEKGQTVTLRCDPISGHDNLYWYRRVMGKEIKFLLHFVKESKQDESGMPNNRFLAERTGGTYSTLKVQPAELEDSGVYFCASSQGGYYNEQFFGPGTRLTVL.

This chain links TRBV6-6 with TRBJ1-4; there is no DNA to check the TCRdb D call of TRBD1. This CDR3 region has 14 residues. The V gene's germline CDR1 is MNHNY and CDR2 SVGAGI (reference sequence). The CDR3 reads CASSSTGWSEKLFF.

Here the CDR3 reads CSAGAPKGALQETQYF. The chain is built from TRBV20-1 and TRBJ2-5; the D gene TCRdb calls, TRBD1, cannot be checked with no DNA. Germline CDR1 and CDR2: DFQATT and SNEGSKA (reference sequence). The CDR3 covers 16 residues.

This chain links TRBV12-3 or TRBV12-4 with TRBJ2-1. This CDR3 comprises 16 residues. CDR3 region: CASSLLSLRNYNEQFF.

The chain links TRBV12-3 or TRBV12-4 to TRBJ1-4; without DNA, the TCRdb call of TRBD1 cannot be checked. This CDR3 is built from 14 residues. The CDR3 region is CASSPDSLSRKLFF.

The J gene is TRBJ2-3, the V gene TRBV15; TCRdb lists TRBD2, though no DNA is available to test this call. The CDR3 totals 15 residues. CDR1 is LNHNV and CDR2 is YYDKDF in the germline V gene (reference sequence). The CDR3 here is CATSGVPGLTDTQYF.

The CDR3 region is CATSDLRTREGYNEQFF. This sequence joins TRBV24-1 and TRBJ2-1; the TRBD2 assignment by TCRdb is unverifiable without DNA. Per the germline V gene, CDR1 is KGHDR and CDR2 is SFDVKD. The CDR3 runs 17 residues.

The chain is built from TRBV2 and TRBJ2-5; checking the TCRdb D call of TRBD1 is not possible without DNA. From germline, CDR1 is SNHLY and CDR2 FYNNEI. The CDR3 totals 15 residues. CDR3: CASSRGVNWEETQYF.

The chain links TRBV4-1 to TRBJ2-3; TCRdb's D call of TRBD2 is untestable without DNA. There are 17 residues in the CDR3. CDR1 and CDR2 (germline): MGHRA, YSYEKL. CDR3 region: CASSQPRVSRGTDTQYF.

The chain couples TRBV19 to TRBJ2-5; without DNA, the TCRdb call of TRBD2 cannot be checked. Germline V lookup: CDR1 LNHDA, CDR2 SQIVND (reference sequence). The CDR3 runs to 13 residues. CDR3 sequence reads: CATQPLGEETQYF.

The V and J genes are TRBV7-2 and TRBJ2-7; TCRdb lists TRBD1, though no DNA is available to test this call. Germline CDR1 and CDR2: SGHTA and FQGNSA. This CDR3 is built from 14 residues. This chain's CDR3 is CASSSRQGTLEQYF. The complete variable domain, with remaining parts taken from reference TRBV7-2 and TRBJ2-7, reads GAGVSQSPSNKVTEKGKDVELRCDPISGHTALYWYRQSLGQGLEFLIYFQGNSAPDKSGLPSDRFSAERTGGSVSTLTIQRTQQEDSAVYLCASSSRQGTLEQYFGPGTRLTVT.

V usage is TRBV29-1 and J usage is TRBJ2-1; TCRdb outputs TRBD2, but without DNA this stays unchecked. The V gene's germline CDR1 is SQVTM and CDR2 ANQGSEA. CDR3 length: 11 amino acids. The CDR3 here is CSGGSHNEQFF.

This rearrangement joins TRBV6-1 to TRBJ2-1; TCRdb designates TRBD1, a call that cannot be tested without DNA. Germline V gene lookup returns CDR1 MNHNS and CDR2 SASEGT. The CDR3 is 17 amino acids. This CDR3 is CASSRPGEKPNHNEQFF.

The genes are TRBV2 and TRBJ2-2; no DNA is available, so the TRBD2 call from TCRdb remains unchecked. Germline CDR1 and CDR2: SNHLY and FYNNEI. This CDR3 region has 16 residues. The CDR3 loop reads CASSVGLAGNTGELFF.

V gene TRBV5-1 combines with J gene TRBJ2-4; TCRdb selects TRBD1, and the lack of DNA leaves this call unchecked. Germline CDR1 SGHRS, CDR2 YFSETQ. The CDR3 runs 19 residues. The CDR3 spells CASSNRPGVGSLAKNIQYF.

The CDR3 sequence: CASRSRDSATHTYTGELFF. The rearrangement uses TRBV5-1 and TRBJ2-2; TCRdb's D call of TRBD1 is untestable without DNA. The CDR3 covers 19 residues. Germline V gives CDR1 SGHRS, CDR2 YFSETQ.

V usage is TRBV5-5 and J usage is TRBJ2-1; the D call from TCRdb, TRBD1, cannot be confirmed without DNA. Germline-derived CDR1 and CDR2 are SGHKS and YYEKEE (reference sequence). There are 13 residues in the CDR3. The CDR3 here is CASDVGGFGEQFF.

The chain has TRBV11-3 and TRBJ1-1. This CDR3 is built from 15 residues. Per germline, CDR1 SGHNT and CDR2 YENEEA. CDR3 residues: CASSGETKMNTEAFF.